Sequencing of this TCR beta chain was carried out in a study of blood T cell repertoires in COVID-19. The CDR3 totals 14 residues. V was shortened by 1 base and J by 7 bases, with 13 bases between the two germline ends. Germline V gene sequence: CDR1 SGHVS, CDR2 FQNEAQ. Clones were sequenced by immunoSEQ multiplex PCR, and TCRdb holds only the in-frame ones, with some missing. The data contain about 180,000 clones, roughly 80% of them singletons. This chain uses TRBV7-8 with TRBJ1-1; D may be TRBD1 (6 bases). This TCR came from a woman in her forties or fifties who had recovered from COVID-19. The specimen sequenced was PBMCs or T cells enriched from blood (not recorded which). CDR3 sequence (DNA): TGTGCCAGCAGCTTAGAAAGGGGGATTCATGAAGCTTTCTTT. Its translation is CASSLERGIHEAFF.